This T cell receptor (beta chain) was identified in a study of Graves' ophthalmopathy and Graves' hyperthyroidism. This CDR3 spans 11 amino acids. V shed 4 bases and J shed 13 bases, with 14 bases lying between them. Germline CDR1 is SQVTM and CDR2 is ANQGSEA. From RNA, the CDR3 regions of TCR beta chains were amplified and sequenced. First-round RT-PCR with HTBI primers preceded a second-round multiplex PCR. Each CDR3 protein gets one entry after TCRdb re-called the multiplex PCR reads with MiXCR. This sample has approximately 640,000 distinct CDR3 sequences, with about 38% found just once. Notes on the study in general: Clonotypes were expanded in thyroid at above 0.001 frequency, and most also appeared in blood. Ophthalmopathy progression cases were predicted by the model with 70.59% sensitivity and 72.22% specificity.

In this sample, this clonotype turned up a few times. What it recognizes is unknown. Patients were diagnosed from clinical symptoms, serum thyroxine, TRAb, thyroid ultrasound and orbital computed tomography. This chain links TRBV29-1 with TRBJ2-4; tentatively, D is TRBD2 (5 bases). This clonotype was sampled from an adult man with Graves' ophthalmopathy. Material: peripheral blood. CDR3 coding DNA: TGCAGCGTTGTCGGGGATGTAACGCAGTACTTC. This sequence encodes CSVVGDVTQYF.